The entry below gives a single T cell receptor (beta chain) sequence along with its context. Its antigen is unknown. Repertoires were generated with immunoSEQ multiplex PCR, while TCRdb's copy carries only in-frame clones and drops some. The sample records some 290,000 clones, roughly 86% being singletons. This record belongs to a study of cytomegalovirus exposure and HLA in healthy donors. Study results and limitations: In vitro work confirmed that a few CMV-associated chains recognize CMV antigens.

V shed 2 bases and J 3 bases; nucleotides not matched to a gene: 0. This CDR3 has 14 residues. The V gene's germline CDR1 is SGHTA and CDR2 FQGNSA. The TCR was taken from a man aged 30 to 45 in good health and CMV-seronegative. The chain carries TRBV7-2 and TRBJ2-1; TRBD2 matches 8 bases. The sequenced sample was PBMCs. Written as DNA, the CDR3 is TGTGCCAGCAGCTTAACTAGCGGCTACAATGAGCAGTTCTTC. Protein product: CASSLTSGYNEQFF.